The 22 T cell receptor beta chains listed next were all sequenced from one sample in a study of blood T cell repertoires in COVID-19. Some clones are missing from TCRdb's copy, which holds only in-frame ones; the method was immunoSEQ multiplex PCR. The top ten clones hold approximately 5.3% of a sample with approximately 300,000 clones, roughly 87% of them seen once. The specimen sequenced was PBMCs or T cells enriched from blood (not recorded which). All receptors derive from a woman aged 25 to 39 who had recovered from COVID-19.

The chain is built from TRBV4-1 and TRBJ1-5; no clear D gene. The V gene lost 0 bases and the J gene lost 7 bases, with 13 bases spanning the gap. The CDR3 sequence is 15 residues long. Germline-derived CDR1 and CDR2 are MGHRA and YSYEKL. The CDR3 loop is CASSQDPGMRQPQHF. CDR3 DNA sequence: TGCGCCAGCAGCCAAGATCCCGGGATGAGGCAGCCCCAGCATTTT.

The chain couples TRBV19 to TRBJ2-1, with TRBD2 matching 11 bases. Germline-derived CDR1 and CDR2 are LNHDA and SQIVND (reference sequence). CDR3 length equals 16 residues. V shed 3 bases and J 7 bases; nucleotides not matched to a gene: 8. The CDR3 DNA is TGTGCCAGTAGTATGTTCGCCCCTAGCGGGGGGAATGAGCAGTTCTTC. Protein product: CASSMFAPSGGNEQFF.

The rearrangement uses TRBV5-1 and TRBJ2-1; 7 bases map to TRBD1. J gave up 12 bases and V 4 bases, and 4 bases lay outside the gene matches. The CDR3 runs 11 residues. Looked up from germline, CDR1 is SGHRS and CDR2 is YFSETQ. CDR3 in DNA: TGCGCCAGCAGCCAAGACAGGGCGCAGTTCTTC. This translates into CASSQDRAQFF.

The rearrangement joins TRBV12-3 or TRBV12-4 to TRBJ1-3, with unresolved D. This CDR3 region has 12 residues. Trimming pared 8 bases from V and 0 bases from J, leaving 5 bases between. In DNA, the CDR3 is TGTGCCAGCCGGGACTCTGGAAACACCATATATTTT. Translated: CASRDSGNTIYF.

V and J are TRBV30 and TRBJ1-6; D ambiguous. V shed 4 bases and J shed 9 bases, with 22 bases lying between them. The germline gives CDR1 GTSNPN, CDR2 SVGIG (reference sequence). The CDR3 is 16 residues long. The CDR3 sequence is CAWKLLTALRISPLHF. The CDR3 DNA sequence: TGTGCCTGGAAACTCCTTACCGCCCTGCGAATTTCACCCCTCCACTTT.

The J gene is TRBJ1-6, the V gene TRBV2, with 7 positions matching TRBD1. The CDR3 has 15 residues. Germline V gene lookup returns CDR1 SNHLY and CDR2 FYNNEI. The ends lost 8 bases at V and 3 bases at J; junction bases unmatched: 7. The DNA for the CDR3 is TGTGCCAGCGAATTCAGGACAGGCTATAATTCACCCCTCCACTTT. Protein product: CASEFRTGYNSPLHF.

The chain couples TRBV4-1 to TRBJ1-4; TRBD1 matches 8 bases. CDR3 length: 16 residues. CDR1 is MGHRA and CDR2 is YSYEKL in the germline V gene. Trimming cost V 4 bases and J 4 bases; bases outside gene matches: 8. In nucleotides, the CDR3 is TGCGCCAGCAGCCTTGGACAGGGCTTGAATAATGAAAAACTGTTTTTT. This translates into CASSLGQGLNNEKLFF.

This chain links TRBV7-9 with TRBJ2-3; TRBD2 might be the D (5 bases). CDR3 length: 11 amino acids. Germline V gene lookup returns CDR1 SEHNR and CDR2 FQNEAQ (reference sequence). V was trimmed by 3 bases and J by 9 bases, leaving 7 bases between them. This CDR3 reads CASSFPGTQYF. DNA of the CDR3: TGTGCCAGCAGCTTCCCGGGGACGCAGTATTTT. Full variable domain (missing parts from reference TRBV7-9 and TRBJ2-3): DTGVSQNPRHKITKRGQNVTFRCDPISEHNRLYWYRQTLGQGPEFLTYFQNEAQLEKSRLLSDRFSAERPKGSFSTLEIQRTEQGDSAMYLCASSFPGTQYFGPGTRLTVL.

This chain joins TRBV6-2 or TRBV6-3 and TRBJ1-3, with 9 bases lining up with TRBD1. V was clipped by 4 bases and J by 3 bases; unmatched bases: 1. From germline, CDR1 is MNHEY and CDR2 SVGEGT. The CDR3 is 14 amino acids. This CDR3 reads CASSWTGDGNTIYF. The DNA for the CDR3 is TGTGCCAGCAGTTGGACAGGGGATGGAAACACCATATATTTT.

This sequence joins TRBV7-9 and TRBJ1-2; D is unresolved. The CDR3 runs 15 residues. CDR1 and CDR2 from the germline V gene are SEHNR and FQNEAQ (reference sequence). Trimming took off 0 bases at V and 0 bases at J, with 8 bases between the two ends. The CDR3 coding sequence is TGTGCCAGCAGCTTAGCGGCGGCAGCTAACTATGGCTACACCTTC. This encodes CASSLAAAANYGYTF.

V usage is TRBV27 and J usage is TRBJ2-5, with D possibly TRBD2 on 7 matching bases. The germline V gene has CDR1 MNHEY and CDR2 SMNVEV (reference sequence). This CDR3 region has 14 residues. With 5 bases removed from V and 5 bases from J, the gap between germline ends came to 15 bases. The CDR3, as DNA: TGTGCCAGCAGTCCGAGGGGGGGTTGGGAGACCCAGTACTTC. This translates into CASSPRGGWETQYF.

The chain recombines TRBV5-1 with TRBJ2-5; the D gene is possibly TRBD2 (6 bases). There are 14 residues in the CDR3. Germline values: CDR1 SGHRS, CDR2 YFSETQ. Trimming cost V 0 bases and J 6 bases, with 12 bases left between them. The CDR3 DNA reads TGCGCCAGCAGCTTGGATCGGGGGTCCCAGACCCAGTACTTC. It yields the protein CASSLDRGSQTQYF.

The rearrangement uses TRBV4-2 and TRBJ2-1; TRBD2 aligns across 14 bases. The V gene's germline CDR1 is LGHNA and CDR2 YNFKEQ. This CDR3 has 16 residues. Trimming at V came to 4 bases and at J to 8 bases, leaving 7 bases not matched to a gene. The chain's CDR3 is CASSLGTSGGAYEQFF. The CDR3 nucleotides read TGTGCCAGCAGCCTGGGGACTAGCGGGGGCGCGTATGAGCAGTTCTTC.

The rearrangement joins TRBV30 to TRBJ1-4; maybe TRBD1 (6 bases). CDR3 length equals 13 residues. The germline CDR1 and CDR2 sequences are GTSNPN and SVGIG (reference sequence). Trimming took off 2 bases at V and 8 bases at J, with 12 bases between the two ends. The CDR3 protein is CAWSHREGEKLFF. DNA for the CDR3: TGTGCCTGGAGTCACAGGGAGGGCGAAAAACTGTTTTTT.

This rearrangement joins TRBV21-1 to TRBJ1-6. TRBV21-1 is assigned pseudogene status. The CDR3 has 18 residues. The DNA of the CDR3 is TGTGCCAGCAGCGGGGGGGGAGGGGCTATCTCCTATAATTCACCCCTCCACTTT. It yields the protein CASSGGGGAISYNSPLHF.

The chain has TRBV20-1 and TRBJ2-1; 9 bases line up with TRBD2. J gave up 7 bases and V 3 bases, and 10 bases lay outside the gene matches. The length of the CDR3 is 15 residues. The germline V gene encodes CDR1 DFQATT and CDR2 SNEGSKA (reference sequence). Written as DNA, the CDR3 is TGCAGTGCTAGTGGCTGGCGGGGGGGGCTGAATGAGCAGTTCTTC. Translating gives CSASGWRGGLNEQFF.

The rearrangement joins TRBV7-2 to TRBJ1-2; D uncertain. Trimming removed 5 bases from V and 4 bases from J, with 14 bases in between. This CDR3 comprises 14 residues. The germline V gene has CDR1 SGHTA and CDR2 FQGNSA. In DNA, the CDR3 is TGTGCCAGCAGCCCCGTGGCAGATTTCTATGGCTACACCTTC. Its translation: CASSPVADFYGYTF.

The rearrangement uses TRBV18 and TRBJ2-5; D unclear. This CDR3 is 12 amino acids long. V lost 5 bases and J lost 2, with 6 bases in between. Looked up from germline, CDR1 is KGHSH and CDR2 is LQKENI. DNA of the CDR3: TGTGCCAGCTCATCGGTTCAAGAGACCCAGTACTTC. Translation: CASSSVQETQYF. Variable domain in full (rest from reference TRBV18 and TRBJ2-5): NAGVMQNPRHLVRRRGQEARLRCSPMKGHSHVYWYRQLPEEGLKFMVYLQKENIIDESGMPKERFSAEFPKEGPSILRIQQVVRGDSAAYFCASSSVQETQYFGPGTRLLVL.

The chain carries TRBV19 and TRBJ2-5; the match to TRBD1 covers 8 bases. This CDR3 comprises 13 residues. Trimming took 7 bases from V and 5 from J; bases not matched to a gene: 6. CDR1 LNHDA and CDR2 SQIVND come from the germline V gene (reference sequence). In DNA, the CDR3 is TGTGCCAGTATCGGCCAGGGGGCTGAGACCCAGTACTTC. It specifies CASIGQGAETQYF.

The J gene is TRBJ1-1, the V gene TRBV12-3 or TRBV12-4; 7 bases are a match to TRBD1. Losses at the gene ends were 4 bases for V and 5 bases for J; bases not matched to a gene: 1. The CDR3 has 12 amino acids. CDR3 in amino acids: CASSSDRTEAFF. Here the CDR3 DNA reads TGTGCCAGCAGTTCGGACAGGACTGAAGCTTTCTTT.

The chain is built from TRBV5-1 and TRBJ1-5, with 9 nucleotides matching TRBD1. Germline CDR1 is SGHRS and CDR2 is YFSETQ. The V and J ends lost 0 bases and 4 bases, in that order; junction bases with no gene match: 14. This CDR3 comprises 19 residues. The CDR3 sequence is CASSLVGQGTPVWNQPQHF. The CDR3 nucleotides are TGCGCCAGCAGCTTGGTGGGACAGGGAACTCCGGTGTGGAATCAGCCCCAGCATTTT.

Only one count was recorded for this clone. This chain joins TRBV6-2 or TRBV6-3 and TRBJ1-2, with TRBD1 as a possible D gene (5 bases). Trimming took off 3 bases at V and 8 bases at J, with 16 bases between the two ends. The CDR3 covers 14 residues. Germline V lookup: CDR1 MNHEY, CDR2 SVGEGT. The CDR3 bases are TGTGCCAGCAGTTATAGGGGAAGCCCTTTGGGCTACACCTTC. Translation gives CASSYRGSPLGYTF.